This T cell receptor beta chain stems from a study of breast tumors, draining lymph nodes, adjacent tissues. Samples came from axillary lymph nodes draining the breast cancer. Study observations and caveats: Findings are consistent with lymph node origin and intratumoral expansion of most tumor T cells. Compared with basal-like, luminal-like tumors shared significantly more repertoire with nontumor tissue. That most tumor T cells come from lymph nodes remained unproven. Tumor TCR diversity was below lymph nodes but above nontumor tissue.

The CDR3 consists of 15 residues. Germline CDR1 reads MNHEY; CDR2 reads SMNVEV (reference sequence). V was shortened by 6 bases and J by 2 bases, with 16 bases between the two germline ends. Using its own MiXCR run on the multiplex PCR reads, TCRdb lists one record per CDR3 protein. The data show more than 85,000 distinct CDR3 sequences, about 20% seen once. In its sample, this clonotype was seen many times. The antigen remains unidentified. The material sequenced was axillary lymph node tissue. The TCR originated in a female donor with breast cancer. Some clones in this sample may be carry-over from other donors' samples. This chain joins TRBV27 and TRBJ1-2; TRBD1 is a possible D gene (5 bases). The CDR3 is CASRETGYENYGYTF. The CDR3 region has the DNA TGTGCCAGCAGAGAAACAGGTTATGAAAACTATGGCTACACCTTC.